The TCR beta chain under discussion was sequenced for a study of tumor-infiltrating lymphocytes in primary liver carcinoma. Study-wide results and limits: Each sample was bulk and unsorted; consequently, CD4+ and CD8+ repertoires were not compared.

Germline V lookup: CDR1 MNHEY, CDR2 SVGEGT. CDR3 length: 15 residues. The source of the blood RNA was unsorted whole blood, and germline DNA was extracted as well. No patient had received treatment, and all had chronic HBV infection. In the case of this clonotype: Its antigen is unknown. A single base separates this from a much larger clone, so it may be a read error.

Reverse transcription of approximately 500 ng total RNA with a constant-region primer produced TCR beta cDNA. Libraries covering TCR beta were generated through three nested multiplex PCR rounds (using a slightly modified ARM-PCR). The first two PCR rounds used TRBV1-TRBV30 forward primers with a C-beta reverse primer, nine to ten cycles each. MiXCR, run by TCRdb on the multiplex PCR reads, gives a single entry per CDR3 protein. The data show about 320,000 distinct CDR3 sequences, 55% to 65% seen once. Material for sequencing was peripheral blood. This chain links TRBV6-2 or TRBV6-3 with TRBJ2-5; tentatively, D is TRBD2 (5 bases). The origin of this receptor is a middle-aged man with primary liver carcinoma and hepatitis B virus infection. In DNA form, the CDR3 reads TGTGCCAACAGTTTCGCCGAGGGAAGGTCGGAGACCCAGTACTTC. Protein: CANSFAEGRSETQYF.